This paragraph reports one T cell receptor (beta chain). Participants were aged 18 to 89 years from roughly 26 US areas. In the 2 weeks before study entry, exposed participants met a COVID-19 case, which was PCR-confirmed or clinician-diagnosed. The data originate from a study of blood T cell repertoires in COVID-19. Study-wide context: Specimens from acute and convalescent COVID-19 originated in the United States, Italy and Spain.

Profiling relied on immunoSEQ multiplex PCR, and the TCRdb table lists in-frame clones only, not all of them. The repertoire holds over 350,000 clones, with approximately 90% as singletons. Source material: PBMCs or T cells enriched from blood (not recorded which). This receptor was obtained from a woman aged 40 to 50 who had been exposed to COVID-19.

The CDR3 region has the DNA TGTGCCAGCAGCTATAGCTATGAGCAGTTCTTC. Amino acids: CASSYSYEQFF. The genes are TRBV3-1 (or the pseudogene TRBV3-2) and TRBJ2-1; no definite D call. V was shortened by 5 bases and J by 8 bases, with 7 bases between the two germline ends. CDR1 is LGHDT, CDR2 YNNKEL, per germline (reference sequence). This CDR3 has 11 amino acids.